Shown below are 27 T cell receptor beta chains from a single sample sequenced in a study of blood T cell repertoires in COVID-19. Sequencing used immunoSEQ multiplex PCR; TCRdb keeps in-frame clones, though not all of them. The profile shows about 98,000 clones, around 75% of them singletons. The sequencing input was peripheral blood. Receptor source: an older man with acute or convalescent COVID-19.

The chain links TRBV28 to TRBJ2-7, with TRBD2 matching over 7 bases. The CDR3 is made up of 14 amino acids. From germline, CDR1 is MDHEN and CDR2 SYDVKM. V was pared by 7 bases and J by 3 bases, with 9 bases of the junction left unmatched. The CDR3 loop reads CASTLGGFVYEQYF. CDR3 coding DNA: TGTGCCAGCACCTTGGGAGGGTTCGTCTACGAGCAGTACTTC.

The genes are TRBV18 and TRBJ1-6; 10 bases map to TRBD1. The CDR3 runs 15 residues. Germline V gene lookup returns CDR1 KGHSH and CDR2 LQKENI. V dropped 3 bases and J dropped 8; count of bases not matched to a gene: 4. CDR3 nucleotide sequence: TGTGCCAGCTCACCTTCCGGGACAGGGGATTCACCCCTCCACTTT. Its translation: CASSPSGTGDSPLHF.

The CDR3 nucleotides read TGTGCCAGCAGCTATAATAGCGGCGGTGAAAAACTGTTTTTT. Translating gives CASSYNSGGEKLFF. This rearrangement joins TRBV7-2 to TRBJ1-4; the D is unclear. This CDR3 has 14 amino acids. V dropped 4 bases and J dropped 7 bases, with 13 bases sitting between them. Germline CDR1 and CDR2: SGHTA and FQGNSA.

This chain links TRBV28 with TRBJ1-4; weak D call: TRBD1 (5 bases). The CDR3 totals 17 residues. Germline CDR1 reads MDHEN; CDR2 reads SYDVKM. The V and J ends lost 2 bases and 8 bases respectively, with 21 bases between them. This CDR3 is CASSLLNWGVVNEKLFF. The CDR3 DNA reads TGTGCCAGCAGTTTACTTAACTGGGGGGTAGTGAACGAAAAACTGTTTTTT.

The chain links TRBV27 to TRBJ2-3, with 9 bases fitting TRBD1. Germline V gene data show CDR1 as MNHEY and CDR2 as SMNVEV (reference sequence). The CDR3 covers 16 residues. The V and J ends lost 4 bases and 3 bases, in that order; junction bases with no gene match: 8. CDR3 sequence reads: CASSSRTGARTDTQYF. The CDR3 DNA reads TGTGCCAGCAGTTCTCGGACAGGGGCTAGGACAGATACGCAGTATTTT.

This clone was counted only a few times. The V gene is TRBV14, the J gene TRBJ2-2; possibly TRBD1 for D (5 bases). V lost 4 bases and J lost 4, with 13 bases in between. The CDR3 sequence is 15 residues long. From germline, CDR1 is SGHDN and CDR2 FVKESK. In DNA, the CDR3 is TGTGCCAGCAGCCGGTGGGGCTCGGTCACCGGGGAGCTGTTTTTT. Protein: CASSRWGSVTGELFF.

V and J are TRBV15 and TRBJ2-3; perhaps TRBD2 as D (6 bases). There are 14 residues in the CDR3. Germline CDR1 is LNHNV and CDR2 is YYDKDF (reference sequence). Trimming took 5 bases from V and 1 from J, leaving 10 bases between them. CDR3 sequence: CATSLSGRTDTQYF. The CDR3 DNA is TGTGCCACCAGCCTTAGCGGACGCACAGATACGCAGTATTTT.

Written as DNA, the CDR3 is TGTGCCAGCAGTTTTCTTTTTGCCGGGGAGCTGTTTTTT. Its translation is CASSFLFAGELFF. The V gene is TRBV27, the J gene TRBJ2-2; D is unresolved. This CDR3 has 13 residues. Germline values: CDR1 MNHEY, CDR2 SMNVEV (reference sequence). V shed 3 bases and J shed 6 bases, with 8 bases lying between them.

The chain uses TRBV6-5 and TRBJ2-7; a possible D gene is TRBD2 (6 bases). This CDR3 has 12 residues. With 6 bases removed from V and 12 bases from J, the gap between germline ends came to 18 bases. CDR1 and CDR2 from the germline V gene are MNHEY and SVGAGI. CDR3 amino acids: CASRRDSYSGYF. In DNA, the CDR3 is TGTGCCAGCAGAAGGGACTCTTATTCCGGGTACTTC.

The table lists this clone with a few counts. V gene TRBV2 combines with J gene TRBJ2-2, with 9 bases aligning to TRBD1. The germline gives CDR1 SNHLY, CDR2 FYNNEI. CDR3 length equals 14 residues. V trimming: 7 bases; J trimming: 6 bases; junction bases outside the gene matches: 6. The CDR3 region is CASTGTGGSGELFF. The DNA of the CDR3 is TGTGCCAGCACCGGAACAGGGGGCTCCGGGGAGCTGTTTTTT.

The V and J genes are TRBV5-1 and TRBJ2-1, with a tentative D call TRBD1 (5 bases). The CDR3 runs 16 residues. V lost 0 bases and J lost 0, with 10 bases in between. Germline CDR1 and CDR2: SGHRS and YFSETQ. DNA of the CDR3: TGCGCCAGCAGCTTGGAGGGGCTTCTCTCCTACAATGAGCAGTTCTTC. The encoded protein is CASSLEGLLSYNEQFF.

This clone was counted a few times. The CDR3 DNA reads as TGTGCCATCAGCCCGGCCGTGGGGGGAGATACGCAGTATTTT. It codes for CAISPAVGGDTQYF. The chain uses TRBV10-3 and TRBJ2-3, with D perhaps TRBD2 (6 bases). V lost 6 bases and J lost 5, with 15 bases in between. This CDR3 has 14 amino acids. Per germline, CDR1 ENHRY and CDR2 SYGVKD.

J is TRBJ1-6 and V is TRBV2; 8 bases map to TRBD1. The length of the CDR3 is 13 residues. With V trimmed by 4 bases and J by 9 bases, 2 bases remained unmatched. The germline CDR1 and CDR2 sequences are SNHLY and FYNNEI. CDR3 sequence: CASSGQGISPLHF. For the CDR3, the DNA is TGTGCCAGCAGTGGACAGGGGATTTCACCCCTCCACTTT.

This chain connects TRBV27 to TRBJ1-2, with 8 bases aligning to TRBD1. This CDR3 spans 13 amino acids. Per germline, CDR1 MNHEY and CDR2 SMNVEV (reference sequence). The junction had 4 bases not matched to a gene; V was cut back by 2 bases and J by 8 bases. CDR3 in amino acids: CASSLQGASGYTF. The DNA of the CDR3 is TGTGCCAGCAGTTTACAGGGGGCGTCAGGCTACACCTTC.

The J gene is TRBJ2-6, the V gene TRBV3-1 (or the pseudogene TRBV3-2), with D unclear. CDR1 LGHDT and CDR2 YNNKEL come from the germline V gene (reference sequence). This CDR3 has 18 residues. The germline V and J ends were trimmed by 1 base and 1 base, with 14 bases remaining between them. The DNA for the CDR3 is TGTGCCAGCAGCCAAGTTCGAGGCGGTTTGTCTGGGGCCAACGTCCTGACTTTC. It codes for CASSQVRGGLSGANVLTF.

CDR3 DNA sequence: TGTGCCACCAGCCTAGGGGTCGGCTATGGCTACACCTTC. It is translated as CATSLGVGYGYTF. This chain links TRBV24-1 with TRBJ1-2, with a tentative D call TRBD1 (5 bases). Looked up from germline, CDR1 is KGHDR and CDR2 is SFDVKD. The CDR3 covers 13 residues. V lost 7 bases to trimming and J lost 4 bases, with 12 bases between them.

The CDR3 reads CASSPSGRAVLIEQYF. For the CDR3, the DNA is TGCGCCAGCAGCCCCAGCGGGAGGGCCGTTTTAATCGAGCAGTACTTC. The V call is TRBV4-1, the J call TRBJ2-7; 10 bases line up with TRBD2. V trimming: 4 bases; J trimming: 6 bases; junction bases outside the gene matches: 12. CDR3 length: 16 residues. The germline V gene encodes CDR1 MGHRA and CDR2 YSYEKL.

The chain recombines TRBV28 with TRBJ2-2; 12 bases align to TRBD1. V lost 2 bases, J lost 7 bases, and 5 bases stayed unmatched. The CDR3 length is 16 residues. Germline-derived CDR1 and CDR2 are MDHEN and SYDVKM. CDR3 nucleotides: TGTGCCAGCAGTTTAGGGACAGGGGGCTCGGGCGGGGAGCTGTTTTTT. Protein sequence: CASSLGTGGSGGELFF.

This chain connects TRBV28 to TRBJ2-1, with D possibly matching TRBD1 (6 bases). The CDR3 covers 15 residues. V gave up 2 bases and J gave up 10 bases, with 18 bases separating them. Germline V gene data show CDR1 as MDHEN and CDR2 as SYDVKM. CDR3 sequence (DNA): TGTGCCAGCAGTTTAAGCGCCAACCGGGACACCGAGCAGTTCTTC. This sequence encodes CASSLSANRDTEQFF.

This clone was seen a handful of times. The chain employs TRBV11-2 and TRBJ2-7; 13 bases line up with TRBD2. The CDR3 contains 14 residues. Germline assignment: CDR1 SGHAT and CDR2 FQNNGV. The J segment lost 6 bases and the V segment lost 5 bases, leaving 4 bases of the junction unmatched. The CDR3 DNA sequence: TGTGCCAGCAGCATCAGGACTAGCGGGAGCGAGCAGTACTTC. Its protein is CASSIRTSGSEQYF.

The genes are TRBV5-6 and TRBJ2-7; D perhaps matches TRBD1 (5 bases). Trimming took 4 bases from V and 3 from J, leaving 14 bases between them. Per germline, CDR1 SGHDT and CDR2 YYEEEE. CDR3 length equals 14 residues. The CDR3 bases are TGTGCCAGCAGCACGGGCACAGGCTTCTACGAGCAGTACTTC. Protein sequence: CASSTGTGFYEQYF.

V is TRBV19 and J is TRBJ1-5, with 10 bases fitting TRBD1. Germline assignment: CDR1 LNHDA and CDR2 SQIVND (reference sequence). V dropped 9 bases and J dropped 1; count of bases not matched to a gene: 3. The CDR3 length is 14 residues. The CDR3: CASDRGRSNQPQHF. CDR3 bases: TGTGCCAGCGACAGGGGGCGCAGCAATCAGCCCCAGCATTTT.

The chain combines TRBV5-1 with TRBJ2-1; 7 positions match TRBD2. The CDR3 is 15 residues long. Germline V gene lookup returns CDR1 SGHRS and CDR2 YFSETQ. Unmatched junction bases numbered 12, after V lost 3 bases and J lost 9 bases. DNA for the CDR3: TGCGCCAGCAGCTCGGGAGAGACATGGGGGGGTGAGCAGTTCTTC. It specifies CASSSGETWGGEQFF.

This clone was recorded a few times. J is TRBJ1-2 and V is TRBV19; D may be TRBD1 (5 bases). CDR3 length: 14 amino acids. CDR1 LNHDA and CDR2 SQIVND come from the germline V gene (reference sequence). Trimming took 8 bases from V and 0 from J, leaving 13 bases between them. The CDR3 spells CASGKTEANYGYTF. The CDR3 coding sequence is TGTGCCAGTGGCAAGACAGAAGCTAACTATGGCTACACCTTC.

This chain links TRBV27 with TRBJ2-7; 11 bases are shared with TRBD2. Germline CDR1 reads MNHEY; CDR2 reads SMNVEV (reference sequence). The CDR3 length is 17 residues. V was clipped by 3 bases and J by 3 bases; unmatched bases: 10. The DNA for the CDR3 is TGTGCCAGCAGTTTTAGTGCTACTAGCGGGAGTCTCTACGAGCAGTACTTC. It is translated as CASSFSATSGSLYEQYF.

This chain connects TRBV7-9 to TRBJ2-7; 7 positions agree with TRBD2. Losses at the gene ends were 11 bases for V and 5 bases for J; bases not matched to a gene: 12. Germline CDR1 is SEHNR and CDR2 is FQNEAQ (reference sequence). The CDR3 length is 13 residues. The CDR3 sequence is CAYGGGVLDEQYF. CDR3 in DNA: TGTGCCTACGGCGGGGGTGTCCTCGACGAGCAGTACTTC.

To note about this clone: The junction shows a germline mismatch at one end, possibly a read error. The chain joins TRBV7-7 to TRBJ2-5; D not certain. This CDR3 region has 12 residues. Germline V CDR1 and CDR2: SSHAT, FNYEAQ (reference sequence). The DNA of the CDR3 is TGTGCTAGCAGCTCGAGTACTCGGACCCAGTACTTC. The encoded protein is CASSSSTRTQYF. The whole variable domain, filled in from reference TRBV7-7 and TRBJ2-5, reads GAGVSQSPRYKVTKRGQDVTLRCDPISSHATLYWYQQALGQGPEFLTYFNYEAQPDKSGLPSDRFSAERPEGSISTLTIQRTEQRDSAMYRCASSSSTRTQYFGPGTRLLVL.